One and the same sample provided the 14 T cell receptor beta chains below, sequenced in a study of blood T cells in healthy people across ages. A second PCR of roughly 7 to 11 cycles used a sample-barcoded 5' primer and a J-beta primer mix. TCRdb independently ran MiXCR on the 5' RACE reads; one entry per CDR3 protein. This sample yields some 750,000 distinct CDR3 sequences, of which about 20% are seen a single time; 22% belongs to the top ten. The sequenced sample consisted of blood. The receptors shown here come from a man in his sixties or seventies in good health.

CDR3 amino acids: CASSPGNEKLFF. In DNA form, the CDR3 reads TGTGCCAGCAGCCCCGGTAATGAAAAACTGTTTTTT. This rearrangement joins TRBV11-2 to TRBJ1-4; D not certain. V was pared by 5 bases and J by 4 bases, with 5 bases between. The CDR3 totals 12 residues. CDR1 and CDR2 from the germline V gene are SGHAT and FQNNGV.

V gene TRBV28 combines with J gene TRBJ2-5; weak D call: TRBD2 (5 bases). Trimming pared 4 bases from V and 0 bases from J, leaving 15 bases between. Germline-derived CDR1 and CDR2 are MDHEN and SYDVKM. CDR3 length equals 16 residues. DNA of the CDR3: TGTGCCAGCAGTTACCAATCGGAGGCGTACCAAGAGACCCAGTACTTC. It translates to CASSYQSEAYQETQYF.

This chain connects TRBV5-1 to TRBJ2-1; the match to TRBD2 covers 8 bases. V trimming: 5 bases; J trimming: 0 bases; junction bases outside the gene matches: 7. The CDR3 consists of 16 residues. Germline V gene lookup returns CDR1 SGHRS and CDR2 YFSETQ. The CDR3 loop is CASRSSGLSSYNEQFF. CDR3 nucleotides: TGCGCCAGCAGATCTAGCGGGCTTAGCTCCTACAATGAGCAGTTCTTC.

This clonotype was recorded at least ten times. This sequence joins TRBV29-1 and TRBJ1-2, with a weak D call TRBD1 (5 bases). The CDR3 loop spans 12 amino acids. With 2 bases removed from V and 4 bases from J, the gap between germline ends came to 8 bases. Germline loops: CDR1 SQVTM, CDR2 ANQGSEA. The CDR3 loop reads CSVEPDIYGYTF. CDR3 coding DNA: TGCAGCGTTGAACCGGACATCTATGGCTACACCTTC.

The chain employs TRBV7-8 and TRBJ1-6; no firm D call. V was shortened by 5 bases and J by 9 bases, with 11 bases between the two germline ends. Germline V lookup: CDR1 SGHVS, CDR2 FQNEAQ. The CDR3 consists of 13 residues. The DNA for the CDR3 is TGTGCCAGCAGCCTATGGGAGGGTTCACCCCTCCACTTT. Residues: CASSLWEGSPLHF.

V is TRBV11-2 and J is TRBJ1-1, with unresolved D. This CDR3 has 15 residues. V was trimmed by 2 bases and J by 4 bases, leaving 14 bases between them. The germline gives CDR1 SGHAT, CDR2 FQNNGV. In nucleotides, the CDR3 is TGTGCCAGCAGCTTAAATCCCCACGGAGTCACTGAAGCTTTCTTT. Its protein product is CASSLNPHGVTEAFF. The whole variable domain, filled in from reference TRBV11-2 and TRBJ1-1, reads EAGVAQSPRYKIIEKRQSVAFWCNPISGHATLYWYQQILGQGPKLLIQFQNNGVVDDSQLPKDRFSAERLKGVDSTLKIQPAKLEDSAVYLCASSLNPHGVTEAFFGQGTRLTVV.

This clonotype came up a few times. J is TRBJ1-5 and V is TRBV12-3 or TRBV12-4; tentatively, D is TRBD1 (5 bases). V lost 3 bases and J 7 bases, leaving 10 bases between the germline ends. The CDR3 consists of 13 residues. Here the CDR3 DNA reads TGTGCCAGCAGTTTTGCAGGGAACCAGCCCCAGCATTTT. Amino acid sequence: CASSFAGNQPQHF.

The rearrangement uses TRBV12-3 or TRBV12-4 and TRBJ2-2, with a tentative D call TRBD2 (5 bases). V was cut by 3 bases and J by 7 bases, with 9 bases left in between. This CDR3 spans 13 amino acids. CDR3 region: CASSFPSFGELFF. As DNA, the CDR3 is TGTGCCAGCAGTTTTCCTAGCTTCGGGGAGCTGTTTTTT.

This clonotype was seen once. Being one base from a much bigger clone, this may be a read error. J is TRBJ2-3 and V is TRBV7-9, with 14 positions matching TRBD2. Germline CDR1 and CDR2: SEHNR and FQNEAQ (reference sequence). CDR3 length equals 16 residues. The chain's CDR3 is CTSSFGTSGRADTQYF. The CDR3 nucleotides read TGTACCAGCAGCTTTGGGACTAGCGGGAGAGCAGATACGCAGTATTTT. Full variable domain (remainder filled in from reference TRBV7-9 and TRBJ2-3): DTGVSQNPRHKITKRGQNVTFRCDPISEHNRLYWYRQTLGQGPEFLTYFQNEAQLEKSRLLSDRFSAERPKGSFSTLEIQRTEQGDSAMYLCTSSFGTSGRADTQYFGPGTRLTVL.

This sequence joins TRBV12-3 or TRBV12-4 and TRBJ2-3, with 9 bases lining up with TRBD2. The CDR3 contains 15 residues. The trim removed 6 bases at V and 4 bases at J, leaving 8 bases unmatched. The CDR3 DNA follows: TGTGCCAGCAGAGCTGGGACTAGCAGGTCAGATACGCAGTATTTT. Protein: CASRAGTSRSDTQYF.

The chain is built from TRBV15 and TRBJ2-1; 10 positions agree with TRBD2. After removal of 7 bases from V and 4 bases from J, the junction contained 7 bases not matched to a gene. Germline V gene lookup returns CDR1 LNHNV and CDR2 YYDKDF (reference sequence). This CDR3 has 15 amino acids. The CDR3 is CATNRGLAEYNEQFF. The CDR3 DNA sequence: TGTGCCACCAACCGAGGACTAGCGGAGTACAATGAGCAGTTCTTC. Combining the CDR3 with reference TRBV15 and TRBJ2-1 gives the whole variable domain DAMVIQNPRYQVTQFGKPVTLSCSQTLNHNVMYWYQQKSSQAPKLLFHYYDKDFNNEADTPDNFQSRRPNTSFCFLDIRSPGLGDTAMYLCATNRGLAEYNEQFFGPGTRLTVL.

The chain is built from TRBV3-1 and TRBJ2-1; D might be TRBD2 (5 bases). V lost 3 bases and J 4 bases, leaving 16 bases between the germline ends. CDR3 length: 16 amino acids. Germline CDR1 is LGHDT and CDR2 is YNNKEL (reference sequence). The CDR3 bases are TGTGCCAGCAGCCACCGCCGGGATCCAACTTACAATGAGCAGTTCTTC. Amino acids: CASSHRRDPTYNEQFF.

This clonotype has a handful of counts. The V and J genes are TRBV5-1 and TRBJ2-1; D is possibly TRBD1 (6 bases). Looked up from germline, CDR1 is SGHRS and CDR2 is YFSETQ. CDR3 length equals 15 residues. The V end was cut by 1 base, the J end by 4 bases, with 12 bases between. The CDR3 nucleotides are TGCGCCAGCAGCTTGCTAGGGGGTTTTTACAATGAGCAGTTCTTC. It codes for CASSLLGGFYNEQFF.

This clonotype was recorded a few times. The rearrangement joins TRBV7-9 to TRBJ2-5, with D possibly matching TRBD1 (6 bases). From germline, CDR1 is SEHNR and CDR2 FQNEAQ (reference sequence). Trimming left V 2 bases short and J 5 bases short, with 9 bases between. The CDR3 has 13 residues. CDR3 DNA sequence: TGTGCCAGCAGCTTAAATCAGGGGGAGACCCAGTACTTC. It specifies CASSLNQGETQYF.